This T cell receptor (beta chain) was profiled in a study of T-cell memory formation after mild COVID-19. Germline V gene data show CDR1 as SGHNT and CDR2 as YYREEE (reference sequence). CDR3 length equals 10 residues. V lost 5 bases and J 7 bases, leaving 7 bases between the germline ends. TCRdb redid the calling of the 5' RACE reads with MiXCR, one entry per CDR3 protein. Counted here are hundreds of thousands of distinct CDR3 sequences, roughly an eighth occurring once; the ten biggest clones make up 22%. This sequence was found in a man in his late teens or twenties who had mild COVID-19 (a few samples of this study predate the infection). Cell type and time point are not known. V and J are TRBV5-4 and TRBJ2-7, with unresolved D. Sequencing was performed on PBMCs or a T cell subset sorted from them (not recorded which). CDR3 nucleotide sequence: TGTGCCAGCAGGCAAGATGAGCAGTACGTC. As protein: CASRQDEQYV.